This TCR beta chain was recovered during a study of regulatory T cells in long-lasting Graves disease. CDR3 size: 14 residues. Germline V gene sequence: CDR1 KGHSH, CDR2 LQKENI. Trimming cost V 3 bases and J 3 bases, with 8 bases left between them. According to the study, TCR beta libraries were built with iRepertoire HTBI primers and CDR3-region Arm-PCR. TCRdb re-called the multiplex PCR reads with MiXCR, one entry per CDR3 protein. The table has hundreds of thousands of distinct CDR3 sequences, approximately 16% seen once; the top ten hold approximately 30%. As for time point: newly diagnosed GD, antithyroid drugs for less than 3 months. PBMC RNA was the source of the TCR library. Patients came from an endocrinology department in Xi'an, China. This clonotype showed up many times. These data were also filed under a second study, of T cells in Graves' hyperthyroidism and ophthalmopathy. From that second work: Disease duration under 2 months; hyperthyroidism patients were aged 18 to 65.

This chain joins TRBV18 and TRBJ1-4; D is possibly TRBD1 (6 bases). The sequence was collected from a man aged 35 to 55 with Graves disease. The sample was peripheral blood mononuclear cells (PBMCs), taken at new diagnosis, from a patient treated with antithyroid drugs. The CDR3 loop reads CASSPDRSNEKLFF. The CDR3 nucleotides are TGTGCCAGCTCACCGGACAGATCTAATGAAAAACTGTTTTTT.